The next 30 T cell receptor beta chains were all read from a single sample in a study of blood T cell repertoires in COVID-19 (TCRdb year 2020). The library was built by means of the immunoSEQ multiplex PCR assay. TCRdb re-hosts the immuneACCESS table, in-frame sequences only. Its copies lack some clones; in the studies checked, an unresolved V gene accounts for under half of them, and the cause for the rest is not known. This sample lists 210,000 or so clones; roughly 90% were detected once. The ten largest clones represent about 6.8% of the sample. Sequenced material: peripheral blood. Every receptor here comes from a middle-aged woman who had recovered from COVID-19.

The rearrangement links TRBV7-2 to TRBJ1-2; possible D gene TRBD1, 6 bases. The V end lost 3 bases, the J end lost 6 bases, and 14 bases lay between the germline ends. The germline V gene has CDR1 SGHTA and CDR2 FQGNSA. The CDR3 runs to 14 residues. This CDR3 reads CASSFQGPGDGYTF. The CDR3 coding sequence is TGTGCCAGCAGCTTCCAGGGGCCCGGGGATGGCTACACCTTC.

The CDR3 loop is CAWSVQRTGSSYSPLHF. The DNA of the CDR3 is TGTGCCTGGAGTGTACAAAGGACAGGGAGTAGTTATTCACCCCTCCACTTT. The chain joins TRBV30 to TRBJ1-6; TRBD1 matches at 8 bases. Germline CDR1 GTSNPN, CDR2 SVGIG (reference sequence). The CDR3 spans 17 residues. V dropped 0 bases and J dropped 8; count of bases not matched to a gene: 12.

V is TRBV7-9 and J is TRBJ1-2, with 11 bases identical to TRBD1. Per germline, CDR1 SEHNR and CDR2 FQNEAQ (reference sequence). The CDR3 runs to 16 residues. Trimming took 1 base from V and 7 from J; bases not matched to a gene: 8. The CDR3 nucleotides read TGTGCCAGCAGCTTAGGGTTGGACAGGGGGCGAAGTGGCTACACCTTC. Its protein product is CASSLGLDRGRSGYTF.

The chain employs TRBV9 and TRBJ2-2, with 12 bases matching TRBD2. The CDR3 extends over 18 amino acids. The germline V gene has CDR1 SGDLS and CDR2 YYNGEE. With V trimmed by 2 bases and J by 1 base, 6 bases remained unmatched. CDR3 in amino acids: CASSVGLAGLKNTGELFF. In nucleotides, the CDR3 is TGTGCCAGCAGCGTCGGACTAGCGGGACTAAAGAACACCGGGGAGCTGTTTTTT.

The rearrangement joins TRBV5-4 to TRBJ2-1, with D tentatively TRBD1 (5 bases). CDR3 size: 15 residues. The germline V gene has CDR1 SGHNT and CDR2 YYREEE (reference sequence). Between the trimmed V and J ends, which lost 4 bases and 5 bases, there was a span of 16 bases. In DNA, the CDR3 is TGTGCCAGCAGCCCGGGTGGAGCAGGGCACAATGAGCAGTTCTTC. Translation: CASSPGGAGHNEQFF.

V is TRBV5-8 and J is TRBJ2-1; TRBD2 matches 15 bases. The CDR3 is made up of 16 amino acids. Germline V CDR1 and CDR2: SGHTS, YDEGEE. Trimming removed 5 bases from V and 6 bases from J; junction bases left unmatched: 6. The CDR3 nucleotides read TGTGCCAGCAGGTCCGGGACTAGCGGGAGGATCAATGAGCAGTTCTTC. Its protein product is CASRSGTSGRINEQFF.

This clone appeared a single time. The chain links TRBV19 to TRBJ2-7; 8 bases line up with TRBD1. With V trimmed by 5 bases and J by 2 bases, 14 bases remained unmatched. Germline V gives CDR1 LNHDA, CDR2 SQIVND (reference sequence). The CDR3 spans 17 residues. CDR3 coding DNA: TGTGCCAGTAGTTCCCTACCGGGACAGGCGGGAACCTACGAGCAGTACTTC. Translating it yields CASSSLPGQAGTYEQYF.

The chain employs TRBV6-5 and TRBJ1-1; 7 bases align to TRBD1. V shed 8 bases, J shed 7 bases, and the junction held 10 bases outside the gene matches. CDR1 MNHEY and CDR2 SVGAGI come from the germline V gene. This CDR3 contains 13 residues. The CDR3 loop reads CASQNDRASEAFF. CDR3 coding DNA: TGTGCCAGCCAAAACGACAGGGCGAGTGAAGCTTTCTTT.

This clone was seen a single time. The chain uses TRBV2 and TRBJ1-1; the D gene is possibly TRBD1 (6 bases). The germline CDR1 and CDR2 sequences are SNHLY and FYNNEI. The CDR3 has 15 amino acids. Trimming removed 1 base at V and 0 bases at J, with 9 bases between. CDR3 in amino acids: CASSEGGGLNTEAFF. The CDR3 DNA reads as TGTGCCAGCAGTGAAGGAGGGGGTTTGAACACTGAAGCTTTCTTT.

CDR3 coding DNA: TGTGCCAGCACCCCCCCCGGGTCGAGGGAAAAACTGTTTTTT. Translated: CASTPPGSREKLFF. The chain recombines TRBV28 with TRBJ1-4, with no clear D. The V gene lost 7 bases and the J gene lost 8 bases, with 17 bases spanning the gap. CDR3 size: 14 residues. Germline CDR1 and CDR2: MDHEN and SYDVKM.

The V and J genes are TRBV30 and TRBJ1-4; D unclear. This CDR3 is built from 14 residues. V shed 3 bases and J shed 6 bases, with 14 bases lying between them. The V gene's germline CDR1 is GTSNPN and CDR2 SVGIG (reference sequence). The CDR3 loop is CAWRGTRTDEKLFF. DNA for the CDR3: TGTGCCTGGAGGGGAACAAGGACTGATGAAAAACTGTTTTTT.

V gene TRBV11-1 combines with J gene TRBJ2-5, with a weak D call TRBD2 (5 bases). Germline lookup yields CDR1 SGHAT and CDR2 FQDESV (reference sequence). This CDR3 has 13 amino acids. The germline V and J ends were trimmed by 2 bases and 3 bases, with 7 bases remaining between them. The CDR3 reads CASSLSGEETQYF. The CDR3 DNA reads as TGTGCCAGCAGCTTATCCGGGGAAGAGACCCAGTACTTC.

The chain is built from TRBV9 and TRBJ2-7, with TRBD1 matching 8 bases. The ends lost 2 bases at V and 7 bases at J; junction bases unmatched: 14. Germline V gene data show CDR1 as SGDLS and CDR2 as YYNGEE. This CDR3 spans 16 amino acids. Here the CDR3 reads CASSVSSGQGVNEQYF. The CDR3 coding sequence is TGTGCCAGCAGCGTTTCCTCTGGACAGGGAGTTAATGAGCAGTACTTC.

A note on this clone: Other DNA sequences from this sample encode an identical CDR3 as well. This CDR3 is CAISESSGSADTQYF. DNA for the CDR3: TGTGCCATCAGTGAGTCCTCGGGTAGTGCAGATACGCAGTATTTT. The chain is built from TRBV10-3 and TRBJ2-3; D is unclear. Trimming pared 0 bases from V and 4 bases from J, leaving 11 bases between. Germline lookup yields CDR1 ENHRY and CDR2 SYGVKD. This CDR3 region has 15 residues.

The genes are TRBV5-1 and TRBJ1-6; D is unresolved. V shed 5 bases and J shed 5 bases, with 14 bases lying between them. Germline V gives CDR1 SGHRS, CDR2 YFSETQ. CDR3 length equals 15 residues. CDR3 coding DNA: TGCGCCAGCAGTCGTGGTGTGGCAGATAATTCACCCCTCCACTTT. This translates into CASSRGVADNSPLHF.

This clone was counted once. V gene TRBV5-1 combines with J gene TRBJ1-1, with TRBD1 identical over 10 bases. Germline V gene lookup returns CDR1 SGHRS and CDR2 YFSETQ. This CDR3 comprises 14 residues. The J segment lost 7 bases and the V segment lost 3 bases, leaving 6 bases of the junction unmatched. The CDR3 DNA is TGCGCCAGCAGCTCTGACAGGGGGCTGAGTGAAGCTTTCTTT. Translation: CASSSDRGLSEAFF.

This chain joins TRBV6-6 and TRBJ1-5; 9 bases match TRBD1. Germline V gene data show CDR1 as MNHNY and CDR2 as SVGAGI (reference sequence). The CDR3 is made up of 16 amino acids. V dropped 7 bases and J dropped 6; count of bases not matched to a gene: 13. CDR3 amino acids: CASNPRQGVSGQPQHF. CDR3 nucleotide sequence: TGTGCCAGCAACCCAAGACAGGGGGTTTCAGGTCAGCCCCAGCATTTT.

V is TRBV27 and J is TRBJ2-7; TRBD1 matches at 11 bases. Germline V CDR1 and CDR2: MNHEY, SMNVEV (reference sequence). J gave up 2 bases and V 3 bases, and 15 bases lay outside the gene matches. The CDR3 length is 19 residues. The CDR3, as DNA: TGTGCCAGCAGTTTGGGGACAGGGGGAGATAGCGGGACTACCTACGAGCAGTACTTC. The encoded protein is CASSLGTGGDSGTTYEQYF.

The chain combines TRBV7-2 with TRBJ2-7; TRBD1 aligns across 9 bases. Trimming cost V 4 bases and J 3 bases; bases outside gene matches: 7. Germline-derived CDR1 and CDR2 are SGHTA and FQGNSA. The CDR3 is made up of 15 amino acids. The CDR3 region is CASSYQGQGVYEQYF. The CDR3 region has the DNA TGTGCCAGCAGCTATCAGGGACAGGGAGTCTACGAGCAGTACTTC.

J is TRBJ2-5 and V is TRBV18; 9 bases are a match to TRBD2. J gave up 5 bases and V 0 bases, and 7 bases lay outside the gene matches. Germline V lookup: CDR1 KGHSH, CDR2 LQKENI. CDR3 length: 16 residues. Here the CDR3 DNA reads TGTGCCAGCTCACCACCTGGTAGCGGGAGTCTGGAGACCCAGTACTTC. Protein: CASSPPGSGSLETQYF.

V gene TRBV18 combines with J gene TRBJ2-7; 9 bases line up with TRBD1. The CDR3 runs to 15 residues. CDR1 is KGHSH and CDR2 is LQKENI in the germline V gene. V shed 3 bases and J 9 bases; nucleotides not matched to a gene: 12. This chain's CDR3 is CASSPEGTGRLVQYF. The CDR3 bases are TGTGCCAGCTCACCTGAAGGGACAGGGCGATTGGTGCAGTACTTC.

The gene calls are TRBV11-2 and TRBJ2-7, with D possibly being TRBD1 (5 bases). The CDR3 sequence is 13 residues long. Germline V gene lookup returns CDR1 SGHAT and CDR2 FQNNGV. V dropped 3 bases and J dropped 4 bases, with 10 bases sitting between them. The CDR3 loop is CASSFSDTYEQYF. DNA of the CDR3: TGTGCCAGCAGCTTCTCGGACACTTACGAGCAGTACTTC.

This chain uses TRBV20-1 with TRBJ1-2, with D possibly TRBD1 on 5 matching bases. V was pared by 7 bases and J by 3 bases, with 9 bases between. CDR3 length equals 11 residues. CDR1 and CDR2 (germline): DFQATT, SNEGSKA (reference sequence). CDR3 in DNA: TGCAGTGTTGACAGCTACTATGGCTACACCTTC. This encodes CSVDSYYGYTF.

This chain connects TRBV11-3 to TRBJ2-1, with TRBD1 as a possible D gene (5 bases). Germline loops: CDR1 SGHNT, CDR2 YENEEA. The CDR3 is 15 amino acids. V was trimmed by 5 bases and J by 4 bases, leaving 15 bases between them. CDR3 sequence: CASSPDLGQYNEQFF. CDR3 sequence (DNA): TGTGCCAGCAGCCCCGACTTGGGGCAGTACAATGAGCAGTTCTTC. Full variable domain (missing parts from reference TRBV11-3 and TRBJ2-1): EAGVVQSPRYKIIEKKQPVAFWCNPISGHNTLYWYLQNLGQGPELLIRYENEEAVDDSQLPKDRFSAERLKGVDSTLKIQPAELGDSAVYLCASSPDLGQYNEQFFGPGTRLTVL.

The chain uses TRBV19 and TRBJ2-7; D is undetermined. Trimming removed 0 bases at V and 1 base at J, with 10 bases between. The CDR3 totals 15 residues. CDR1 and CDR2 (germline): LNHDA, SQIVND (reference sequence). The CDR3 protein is CASSIDNGRSYEQYF. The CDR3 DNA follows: TGTGCCAGTAGTATAGATAACGGCAGGTCCTACGAGCAGTACTTC.

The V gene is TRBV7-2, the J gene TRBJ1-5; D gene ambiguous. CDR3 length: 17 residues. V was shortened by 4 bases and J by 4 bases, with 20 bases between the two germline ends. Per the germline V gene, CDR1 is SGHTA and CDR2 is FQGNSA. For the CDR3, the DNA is TGTGCCAGCAGCTCGCGGACCGCAGCCGCGGGAAATCAGCCCCAGCATTTT. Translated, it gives CASSSRTAAAGNQPQHF.

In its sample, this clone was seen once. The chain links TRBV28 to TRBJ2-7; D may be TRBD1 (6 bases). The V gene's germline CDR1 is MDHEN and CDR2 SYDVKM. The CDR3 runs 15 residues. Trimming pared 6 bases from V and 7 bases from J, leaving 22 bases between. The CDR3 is CASSGSGTTYREQYF. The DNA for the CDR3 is TGTGCCAGCAGCGGGTCCGGGACAACTTATAGGGAGCAGTACTTC. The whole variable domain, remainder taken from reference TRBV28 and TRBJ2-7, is DVKVTQSSRYLVKRTGEKVFLECVQDMDHENMFWYRQDPGLGLRLIYFSYDVKMKEKGDIPEGYSVSREKKERFSLILESASTNQTSMYLCASSGSGTTYREQYFGPGTRLTVT.

This CDR3 reads CASSIQTGVNTEAFF. In nucleotides, the CDR3 is TGTGCCAGTAGTATCCAAACAGGGGTCAACACTGAAGCTTTCTTT. The V gene is TRBV19, the J gene TRBJ1-1, with 7 positions matching TRBD1. The CDR3 covers 15 residues. The germline CDR1 and CDR2 sequences are LNHDA and SQIVND (reference sequence). With 3 bases clipped from V and 2 bases from J, the junction kept 6 bases outside the gene matches.

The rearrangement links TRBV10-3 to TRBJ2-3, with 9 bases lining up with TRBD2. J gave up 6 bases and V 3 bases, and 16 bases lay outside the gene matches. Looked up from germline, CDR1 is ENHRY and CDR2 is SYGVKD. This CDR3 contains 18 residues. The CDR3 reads CAISDGLASPKRGDTQYF. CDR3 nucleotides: TGTGCCATCAGTGACGGACTAGCGAGCCCAAAGAGGGGGGATACGCAGTATTTT.

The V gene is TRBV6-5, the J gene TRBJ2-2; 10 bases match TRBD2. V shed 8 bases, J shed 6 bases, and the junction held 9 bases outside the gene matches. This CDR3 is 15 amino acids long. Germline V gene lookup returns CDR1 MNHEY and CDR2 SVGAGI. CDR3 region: CASPPLAGVAGELFF. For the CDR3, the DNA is TGTGCCAGCCCCCCCCTAGCGGGAGTGGCCGGGGAGCTGTTTTTT.